A single sample gave rise to the 9 T cell receptor beta chains below, sequenced in a study of T-cell reconstitution after alpha-beta-depleted transplantation in children. Unique molecular identifiers were built into the TCRbeta library. In TCRdb, the PCR reads were re-called with MiXCR into one record per CDR3 protein. Seen here are a few hundred thousand distinct CDR3 sequences, 27% observed once, and the top ten hold around a third. The material sequenced was PBMCs, taken before TCRalphabeta/CD19-depleted stem cell transplant. Receptors originate from a boy younger than two with Wiskott-Aldrich syndrome, due to receive a stem cell transplant.

The gene calls are TRBV5-1 and TRBJ2-7; tentative D call: TRBD1 (6 bases). The CDR3 totals 15 residues. V was trimmed by 0 bases and J by 2 bases, leaving 12 bases between them. Germline CDR1 is SGHRS and CDR2 is YFSETQ. The DNA of the CDR3 is TGCGCCAGCAGCTTGGAATGGACAGCCACCTACGAGCAGTACTTC. This sequence encodes CASSLEWTATYEQYF. Variable domain in full (rest from reference TRBV5-1 and TRBJ2-7): KAGVTQTPRYLIKTRGQQVTLSCSPISGHRSVSWYQQTPGQGLQFLFEYFSETQRNKGNFPGRFSGRQFSNSRSEMNVSTLELGDSALYLCASSLEWTATYEQYFGPGTRLTVT.

V gene TRBV5-1 combines with J gene TRBJ2-7; D call uncertain. The CDR3 loop spans 13 amino acids. V lost 9 bases to trimming and J lost 2 bases, with 15 bases between them. CDR1 and CDR2 (germline): SGHRS, YFSETQ. In DNA form, the CDR3 reads TGCGCCACCCTTAAGGAGAAGGCCTACGAGCAGTACTTC. Translated, it gives CATLKEKAYEQYF.

The chain recombines TRBV27 with TRBJ2-6; tentative D call: TRBD2 (5 bases). Germline V lookup: CDR1 MNHEY, CDR2 SMNVEV (reference sequence). V lost 6 bases, J lost 0 bases, and 12 bases lay in between. This CDR3 is 16 amino acids long. CDR3 protein: CASRRVAHSGANVLTF. The CDR3 DNA is TGTGCCAGCAGGAGGGTCGCGCACTCTGGGGCCAACGTCCTGACTTTC.

The V call is TRBV7-8, the J call TRBJ2-1, with D unresolved. Germline V gives CDR1 SGHVS, CDR2 FQNEAQ. V was trimmed by 4 bases and J by 4 bases, leaving 14 bases between them. The CDR3 totals 15 residues. The CDR3 region is CASSSGRTEYNEQFF. The DNA of the CDR3 is TGTGCCAGCAGCTCCGGTAGGACGGAGTACAATGAGCAGTTCTTC.

The V and J genes are TRBV11-2 and TRBJ2-3; TRBD2 aligns across 12 bases. The V gene's germline CDR1 is SGHAT and CDR2 FQNNGV. The trim removed 5 bases at V and 3 bases at J, leaving 6 bases unmatched. This CDR3 contains 16 residues. The CDR3 sequence: CASSPSGRARTDTQYF. The DNA of the CDR3 is TGTGCCAGCAGCCCTAGCGGGAGGGCCCGGACAGATACGCAGTATTTT.

The chain combines TRBV28 with TRBJ2-3; 10 bases agree with TRBD2. The CDR3 is 16 amino acids. Germline loops: CDR1 MDHEN, CDR2 SYDVKM. Trimming removed 3 bases from V and 3 bases from J; junction bases left unmatched: 6. The DNA of the CDR3 is TGTGCCAGCAGTTTTGGCTCTAGCGGGAGTACAGATACGCAGTATTTT. Translation: CASSFGSSGSTDTQYF. The full variable domain, in which reference TRBV28 and TRBJ2-3 provide the parts outside the CDR3, is DVKVTQSSRYLVKRTGEKVFLECVQDMDHENMFWYRQDPGLGLRLIYFSYDVKMKEKGDIPEGYSVSREKKERFSLILESASTNQTSMYLCASSFGSSGSTDTQYFGPGTRLTVL.

This chain joins TRBV20-1 and TRBJ2-2; 10 bases align to TRBD2. V shed 5 bases, J shed 2 bases, and the junction held 5 bases outside the gene matches. The CDR3 contains 15 residues. Germline values: CDR1 DFQATT, CDR2 SNEGSKA (reference sequence). The CDR3 here is CSALTSGPNTGELFF. The CDR3 bases are TGCAGTGCTTTGACTAGCGGGCCTAACACCGGGGAGCTGTTTTTT.

This rearrangement joins TRBV10-2 to TRBJ2-3; 8 positions match TRBD2. Germline assignment: CDR1 WSHSY and CDR2 SAAADI. The V and J ends lost 4 bases and 0 bases, in that order; junction bases with no gene match: 3. This CDR3 spans 15 amino acids. As DNA, the CDR3 is TGCGCCAGCAGTGTCCTAGCGGGCAGCACAGATACGCAGTATTTT. Protein product: CASSVLAGSTDTQYF.

This chain uses TRBV5-1 with TRBJ2-1; 11 nucleotides align to TRBD2. The V segment lost 2 bases and the J segment 7 bases; nucleotides outside the gene matches: 8. Looked up from germline, CDR1 is SGHRS and CDR2 is YFSETQ. The CDR3 runs 16 residues. CDR3 in DNA: TGCGCCAGCAGCTTTGGTAGCGGGAGGGCCATGAATGAGCAGTTCTTC. The encoded protein is CASSFGSGRAMNEQFF.